This TCR beta chain was sequenced in a study of T-cell memory formation after mild COVID-19. MiXCR was run by TCRdb on the 5' RACE reads, yielding one entry per CDR3 protein. Altogether around 310,000 distinct CDR3 sequences are present, 20% to 25% being singletons, with the ten largest covering around 20%. Per germline, CDR1 LGHNA and CDR2 YSLEER. The CDR3 runs 13 residues. Trimming cost V 1 base and J 4 bases, with 5 bases left between them. This sequence was found in a young man who had mild COVID-19 (a few samples of this study predate the infection). Cell type and time point are not known. Specimen: PBMCs or a T cell subset sorted from them (not recorded which). The V call is TRBV4-3, the J call TRBJ1-5, with D uncertain. CDR3 in amino acids: CASSQGLNQPQHF. The DNA of the CDR3 is TGCGCCAGCAGCCAAGGGCTAAATCAGCCCCAGCATTTT.